One T cell receptor beta chain is described in this entry. Its antigen is unknown. With 3 bases removed from V and 1 base from J, the gap between germline ends came to 9 bases. Germline V gene sequence: CDR1 LNHDA, CDR2 SQIVND (reference sequence). The CDR3 runs to 15 residues. The sample is drawn from a study of cytomegalovirus exposure and HLA in healthy donors. Study-wide results and limits: The majority of CMV-associated TCR beta chains were reported as apparently HLA-restricted in a later analysis.

60 Vbeta and 13 Jbeta primers were used in PCR. TCRdb's copy holds only in-frame clones and misses some; the assay was immunoSEQ multiplex PCR. The sample table sets out fewer than 70,000 clones. The sample consisted of PBMCs. The rearrangement uses TRBV19 and TRBJ2-2; no definite D call. The receptor comes from a woman aged 18-30 years in good health and CMV-seronegative. The CDR3 nucleotides read TGTGCCAGTAGTATCGGTAGAAGGAACACCGGGGAGCTGTTTTTT. This sequence encodes CASSIGRRNTGELFF.